The T cell receptor (beta chain) under discussion was sequenced for a study of response to subunit inactivated influenza vaccine (dated by TCRdb to 2016 to 2019). Study-level background: To follow how T cells responded to a trivalent subunit inactivated influenza vaccine, the researchers relied on deep quantitative profiling of the T cell receptor repertoire. General study outcomes and caveats: The authors suggested that each seasonal influenza vaccination may recruit only a limited number of new T cells.

Its CDR3 holds 13 amino acids, cysteine through phenylalanine. Left in the record is the CDR3 DNA by itself, 39 bases read in frame from the first base. CDR1 and CDR2, per the germline V gene (reference sequence), are DFQATT and SNEGSKA. V lost 6 bases and J lost 4 bases; the stretch between them is 14 bases long. This clonotype was seen ten or more times. Its antigen is currently not known. Base qualities are not recorded, but no much larger clone differs from it by a single base. Libraries were constructed by RT-PCR. Sequencing used an Illumina HiSeq 2500. Using fastp at Q25 and MiXCR, TCRdb reprocessed the public reads and kept productive beta chains. Duplicate CDR3 protein sequences are folded into a single record with the most common DNA and genes. The sample includes about 540,000 distinct CDR3 sequences, with around 21% observed a single time. Under 3.5% of the sample belongs to the ten largest clones.

Separately, the same data were catalogued under a study of T cells expressing NK-cell markers. The other study reports the following: TCR beta cDNA libraries were prepared using 5'RACE template switching, which introduced a universal primer site and unique molecular identifiers. Three sorted T-cell subsets (CD3+CD56+NKG2C+, CD3+CD56+NKG2C- and CD3+CD56-NKG2C+) from roughly eight donors had their TCR beta-chain repertoires profiled. Among the eight sequenced donors, seven were HCMV-seropositive and one was HCMV-seronegative. To restrict sorting to alphabetaTCR-expressing T cells, an anti-gammadeltaTCR antibody was added in several experiments. In over 5 donors, the dominant CD3+CD56+NKG2C+ clonotypes were among the top 10 CD8+ clonotypes and accounted for roughly 1.0-8% of CD8+ T cells. Those dominant clonotypes were again the most abundant among CD3+CD56-NKG2C+ cells in a handful of donors, at about 28.3-60.1%. Whether the expanded NKG2C-expressing T cell clones were specific for HCMV antigens remained unclear. The study sequenced eight donors, all healthy volunteers chosen at random: three men and five women. A commercial ELISA kit detecting HCMV-specific IgG in serum was used to determine HCMV serostatus. Ficoll density gradient centrifugation was used to isolate peripheral blood mononuclear cells from blood. CD4+ and CD8+ T cells were isolated from PBMC by magnetic immunoseparation with Miltenyi isolation kits. Priming for cDNA synthesis came from the TCR beta constant segment, and two successive PCR amplification steps followed. Libraries were sequenced as 2 x 150 bp reads on Illumina HiSeq 2000/2500, MiSeq or NextSeq. MIGEC handled demultiplexing of the reads and grouping by UMI, while MiTCR was used to assemble and quantify clonotypes. Only TCR cDNA sequences supported by at least two reads were kept to exclude erroneous sequences. The tcR package was used for downstream repertoire analysis, and clonotypes were matched across fractions by CDR3 nucleotide sequence plus V segment. VDJmatch was used to annotate antigen specificity against VDJdb, with one amino acid substitution in CDR3 permitted.

Specimen: CD4+ T cells sorted from PBMCs, collected roughly 12 days after vaccination. The chain is made from TRBV20-1 and TRBJ2-3, with the identity of the D gene unclear. The receptor was isolated from a man aged 50 to 60 who received an inactivated influenza vaccine. Donor details come from another sample of the same person, matched by shared clones. DNA sequence: TGCAGTGCCCACAGTTCACTCTCAGATACGCAGTATTTT. This gives the protein CSAHSSLSDTQYF.